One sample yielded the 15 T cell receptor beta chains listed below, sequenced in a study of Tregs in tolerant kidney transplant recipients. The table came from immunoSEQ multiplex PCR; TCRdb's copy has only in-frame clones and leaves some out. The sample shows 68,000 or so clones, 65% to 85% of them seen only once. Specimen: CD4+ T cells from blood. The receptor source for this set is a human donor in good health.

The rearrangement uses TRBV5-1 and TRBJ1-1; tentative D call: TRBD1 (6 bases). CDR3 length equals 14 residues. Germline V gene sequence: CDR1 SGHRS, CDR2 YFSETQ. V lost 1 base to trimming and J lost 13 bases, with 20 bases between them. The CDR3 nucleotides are TGCGCCAGCAGCTTGCAGCCCCCACCAGGGGAGAGTTTCTTT. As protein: CASSLQPPPGESFF.

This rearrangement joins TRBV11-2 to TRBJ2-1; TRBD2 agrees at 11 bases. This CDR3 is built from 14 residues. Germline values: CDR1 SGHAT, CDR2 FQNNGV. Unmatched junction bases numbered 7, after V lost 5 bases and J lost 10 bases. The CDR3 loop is CASSPQGLADEQFF. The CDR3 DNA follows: TGTGCCAGCAGCCCCCAGGGACTAGCGGACGAGCAGTTCTTC.

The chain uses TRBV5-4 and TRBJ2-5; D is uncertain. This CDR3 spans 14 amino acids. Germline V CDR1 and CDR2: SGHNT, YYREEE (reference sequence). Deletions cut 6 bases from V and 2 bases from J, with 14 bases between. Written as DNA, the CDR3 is TGTGCCAGCACTCACCCGGCGGCACAAGAGACCCAGTACTTC. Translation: CASTHPAAQETQYF.

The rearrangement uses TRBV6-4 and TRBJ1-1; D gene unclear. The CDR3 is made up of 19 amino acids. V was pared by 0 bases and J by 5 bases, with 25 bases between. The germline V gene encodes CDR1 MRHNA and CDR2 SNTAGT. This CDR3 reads CASSDSREDGLRVRTEAFF. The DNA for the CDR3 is TGTGCCAGCAGTGACTCGCGAGAAGACGGCTTACGGGTTCGGACTGAAGCTTTCTTT.

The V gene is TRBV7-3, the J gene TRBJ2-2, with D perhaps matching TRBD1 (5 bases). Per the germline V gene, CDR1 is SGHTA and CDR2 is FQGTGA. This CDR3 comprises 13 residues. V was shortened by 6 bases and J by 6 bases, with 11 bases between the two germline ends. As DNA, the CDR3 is TGTGCCAGCAGAAGGGAAGGGGCCGGGGAGCTGTTTTTT. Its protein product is CASRREGAGELFF. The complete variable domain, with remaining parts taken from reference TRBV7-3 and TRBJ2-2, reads GAGVSQTPSNKVTEKGKYVELRCDPISGHTALYWYRQSLGQGPEFLIYFQGTGAADDSGLPNDRFFAVRPEGSVSTLKIQRTERGDSAVYLCASRREGAGELFFGEGSRLTVL.

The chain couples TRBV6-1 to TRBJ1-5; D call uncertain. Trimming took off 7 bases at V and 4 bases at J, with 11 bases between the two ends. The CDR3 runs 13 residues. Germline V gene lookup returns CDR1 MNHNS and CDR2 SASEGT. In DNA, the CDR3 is TGTGCCAGCACCCCGGACCGGAATCAGCCCCAGCATTTT. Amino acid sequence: CASTPDRNQPQHF.

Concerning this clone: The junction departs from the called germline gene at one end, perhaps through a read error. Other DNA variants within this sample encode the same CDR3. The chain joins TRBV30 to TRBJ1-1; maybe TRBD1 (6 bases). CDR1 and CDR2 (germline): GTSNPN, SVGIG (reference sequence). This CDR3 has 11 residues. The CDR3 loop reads CAWTGVTEAFF. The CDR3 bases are TGTGCCTGGACAGGGGTCACTGAAGCCTTCTTT.

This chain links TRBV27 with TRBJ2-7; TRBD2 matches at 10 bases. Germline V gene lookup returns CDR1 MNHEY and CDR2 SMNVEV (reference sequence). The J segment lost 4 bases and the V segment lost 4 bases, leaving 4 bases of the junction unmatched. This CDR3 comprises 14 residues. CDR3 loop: CASSSTSGIYEQYF. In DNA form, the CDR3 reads TGTGCCAGCAGTTCAACTAGCGGGATTTACGAGCAGTACTTC.

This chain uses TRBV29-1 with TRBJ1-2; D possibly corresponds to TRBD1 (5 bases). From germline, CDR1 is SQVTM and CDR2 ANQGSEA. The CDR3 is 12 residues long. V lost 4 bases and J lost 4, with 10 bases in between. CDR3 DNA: TGCAGCGTTGGTCGGGGGGGCTATGGCTACACCTTC. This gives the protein CSVGRGGYGYTF.

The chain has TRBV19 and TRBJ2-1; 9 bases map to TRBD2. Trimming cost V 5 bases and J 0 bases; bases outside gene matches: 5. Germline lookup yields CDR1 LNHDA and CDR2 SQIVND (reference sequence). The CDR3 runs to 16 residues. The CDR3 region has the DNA TGTGCCAGTAGTTTGTATAGCGGGAGCTCCTACAATGAGCAGTTCTTC. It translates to CASSLYSGSSYNEQFF. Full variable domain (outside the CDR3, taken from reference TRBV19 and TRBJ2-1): DGGITQSPKYLFRKEGQNVTLSCEQNLNHDAMYWYRQDPGQGLRLIYYSQIVNDFQKGDIAEGYSVSREKKESFPLTVTSAQKNPTAFYLCASSLYSGSSYNEQFFGPGTRLTVL.

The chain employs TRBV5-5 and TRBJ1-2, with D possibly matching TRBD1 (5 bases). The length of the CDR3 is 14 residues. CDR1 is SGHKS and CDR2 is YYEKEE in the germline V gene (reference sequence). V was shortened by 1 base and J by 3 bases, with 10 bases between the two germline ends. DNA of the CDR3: TGTGCCAGCAGCTTGACTGACAGCTACTATGGCTACACCTTC. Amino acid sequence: CASSLTDSYYGYTF.

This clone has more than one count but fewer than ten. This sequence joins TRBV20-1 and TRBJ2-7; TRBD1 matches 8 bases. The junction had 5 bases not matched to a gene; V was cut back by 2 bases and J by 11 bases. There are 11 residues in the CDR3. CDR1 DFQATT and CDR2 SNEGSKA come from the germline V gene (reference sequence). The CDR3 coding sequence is TGCAGTGCTAGACAGGGGGCAAATAAGTACTTC. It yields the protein CSARQGANKYF.

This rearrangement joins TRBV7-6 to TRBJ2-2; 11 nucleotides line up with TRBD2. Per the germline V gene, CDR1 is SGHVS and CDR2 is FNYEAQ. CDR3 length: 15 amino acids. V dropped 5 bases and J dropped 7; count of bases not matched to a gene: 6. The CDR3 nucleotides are TGTGCCAGCAGCCTATCCGGGACTAGCGGCGGGGAGCTGTTTTTT. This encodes CASSLSGTSGGELFF.

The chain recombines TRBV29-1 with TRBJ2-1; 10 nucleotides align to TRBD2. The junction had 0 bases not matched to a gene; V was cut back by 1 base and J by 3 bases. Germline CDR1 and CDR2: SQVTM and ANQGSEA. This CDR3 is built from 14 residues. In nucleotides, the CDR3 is TGCAGCGTTGAAGGGACTAGCGGCTACAATGAGCAGTTCTTC. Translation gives CSVEGTSGYNEQFF.

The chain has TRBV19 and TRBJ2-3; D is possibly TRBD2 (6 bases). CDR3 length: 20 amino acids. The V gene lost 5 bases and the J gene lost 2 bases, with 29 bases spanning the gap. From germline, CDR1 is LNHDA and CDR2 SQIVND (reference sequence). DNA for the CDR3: TGTGCCAGTAGTGTTTCTCTTAGCGGAGCCGTGGCGAGGGCCACAGATACGCAGTATTTT. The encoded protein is CASSVSLSGAVARATDTQYF. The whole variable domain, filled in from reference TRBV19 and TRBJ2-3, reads DGGITQSPKYLFRKEGQNVTLSCEQNLNHDAMYWYRQDPGQGLRLIYYSQIVNDFQKGDIAEGYSVSREKKESFPLTVTSAQKNPTAFYLCASSVSLSGAVARATDTQYFGPGTRLTVL.